One sample yielded the 2 T cell receptor beta chains listed below, sequenced in a study of technical replicates of blood from several donors. Profiling relied on immunoSEQ multiplex PCR, and the TCRdb table lists in-frame clones only, not all of them. The sample gives fewer than 90,000 clones, around 94% of which show up once; roughly 0.4% is in the top ten. Input material: T cells isolated from PBMCs. These receptors originate from a human donor in good health.

This clone turned up a few times. The chain has TRBV10-3 and TRBJ1-1; TRBD1 matches at 8 bases. The CDR3 runs 12 residues. The V gene end was trimmed by 4 bases and the J gene end by 7 bases; junction bases not matched to a gene: 2. CDR1 and CDR2 from the germline V gene are ENHRY and SYGVKD. The CDR3 protein is CAISVDRVEAFF. The CDR3 DNA reads as TGTGCCATCAGTGTGGACAGGGTTGAAGCTTTCTTT.

V and J are TRBV4-2 and TRBJ2-7; the match to TRBD1 covers 8 bases. Germline CDR1 is LGHNA and CDR2 is YNFKEQ. V was clipped by 0 bases and J by 2 bases; unmatched bases: 0. This CDR3 contains 14 residues. In DNA, the CDR3 is TGTGCCAGCAGCCAAGAACAGGGGGCCTACGAGCAGTACTTC. This sequence encodes CASSQEQGAYEQYF.